Shown below are 20 T cell receptor beta chains from a single sample sequenced in a study of cytomegalovirus exposure and HLA in healthy donors. PCR employed 60 Vbeta and 13 Jbeta primers. The method was immunoSEQ multiplex PCR; TCRdb's version includes in-frame clones alone and lacks a portion of them. The profile shows some 140,000 clones, 60% to 80% of them singletons. Sequenced: PBMCs. The receptors here all came from a man aged 25-45 years in good health and CMV-seronegative.

The gene calls are TRBV7-3 and TRBJ2-1; D not resolved. There are 13 residues in the CDR3. Trimming stripped 0 bases from V and 8 bases from J, with 8 bases between. CDR1 SGHTA and CDR2 FQGTGA come from the germline V gene. CDR3 DNA: TGTGCCAGCAGCTTAACGTTGGCCCATGAGCAGTTCTTC. It is translated as CASSLTLAHEQFF. The full variable domain, with the rest looked up from reference TRBV7-3 and TRBJ2-1, is GAGVSQTPSNKVTEKGKYVELRCDPISGHTALYWYRQSLGQGPEFLIYFQGTGAADDSGLPNDRFFAVRPEGSVSTLKIQRTERGDSAVYLCASSLTLAHEQFFGPGTRLTVL.

V and J are TRBV29-1 and TRBJ2-1; tentatively, D is TRBD2 (6 bases). V lost 4 bases to trimming and J lost 3 bases, with 13 bases between them. This CDR3 contains 14 residues. Germline-derived CDR1 and CDR2 are SQVTM and ANQGSEA. The CDR3 bases are TGCAGCGTTGTCACGCGGGACCGCTACAATGAGCAGTTCTTC. Translation: CSVVTRDRYNEQFF.

This clone occurred a few times. The chain employs TRBV5-1 and TRBJ2-5, with 7 positions matching TRBD2. This CDR3 contains 16 residues. V gave up 0 bases and J gave up 1 base; unmatched junction bases: 6. Germline CDR1 and CDR2: SGHRS and YFSETQ. In DNA form, the CDR3 reads TGCGCCAGCAGCTTGGGGTCTAGCGGAGCCCAAGAGACCCAGTACTTC. Its translation: CASSLGSSGAQETQYF.

The CDR3: CASSRGQGADTQYF. For the CDR3, the DNA is TGTGCCAGCAGTAGGGGACAGGGGGCGGATACGCAGTATTTT. V usage is TRBV6-5 and J usage is TRBJ2-3; 12 bases agree with TRBD1. Trimming cost V 5 bases and J 6 bases; bases outside gene matches: 3. There are 14 residues in the CDR3. Germline-derived CDR1 and CDR2 are MNHEY and SVGAGI.

The chain employs TRBV11-2 and TRBJ2-1, with TRBD2 matching 8 bases. The CDR3 is made up of 16 amino acids. V dropped 5 bases and J dropped 0; count of bases not matched to a gene: 6. CDR1 SGHAT and CDR2 FQNNGV come from the germline V gene. The chain's CDR3 is CASSPAGTSSYNEQFF. The CDR3 coding sequence is TGTGCCAGCAGCCCCGCCGGGACTAGCTCCTACAATGAGCAGTTCTTC.

This clone was found once. The chain is built from TRBV9 and TRBJ2-3, with a tentative D call TRBD2 (6 bases). From germline, CDR1 is SGDLS and CDR2 YYNGEE. This CDR3 region has 15 residues. V dropped 0 bases and J dropped 3 bases, with 11 bases sitting between them. This chain's CDR3 is CASSVGGALTDTQYF. CDR3 bases: TGTGCCAGCAGCGTAGGCGGGGCGCTGACAGATACGCAGTATTTT.

Only a few counts were recorded for this clone. This sequence joins TRBV7-9 and TRBJ2-5; 7 nucleotides align to TRBD1. The CDR3 has 16 amino acids. In germline, CDR1 is SEHNR, CDR2 FQNEAQ (reference sequence). V was clipped by 1 base and J by 5 bases; unmatched bases: 10. CDR3 sequence: CASSLGRTGVQETQYF. In DNA, the CDR3 is TGTGCCAGCAGCTTAGGGCGAACAGGGGTGCAGGAGACCCAGTACTTC.

The CDR3 region has the DNA TGTGCTAGTGGTTTTACTAGCGGGATAAGTAATGAGCAGTTCTTC. It encodes CASGFTSGISNEQFF. V gene TRBV12-5 combines with J gene TRBJ2-1; 10 bases line up with TRBD2. The germline gives CDR1 LGHNT, CDR2 FRNRAP. The V segment lost 3 bases and the J segment 7 bases; nucleotides outside the gene matches: 6. The CDR3 extends over 15 amino acids.

The chain links TRBV6-5 to TRBJ1-2, with TRBD1 matching over 8 bases. V lost 9 bases to trimming and J lost 4 bases; unmatched junction nucleotides: 7. CDR3 length: 13 residues. CDR1 and CDR2 (germline): MNHEY, SVGAGI. CDR3 bases: TGTGCCAGTTGCAGGGGGCCTCTCTATGGCTACACCTTC. Translation: CASCRGPLYGYTF.

This chain uses TRBV19 with TRBJ1-1; D may be TRBD1 (5 bases). Germline V CDR1 and CDR2: LNHDA, SQIVND (reference sequence). The CDR3 is 14 residues long. V dropped 3 bases and J dropped 5 bases, with 13 bases sitting between them. The CDR3 here is CASSIGGLATEAFF. The CDR3 DNA reads TGTGCCAGTAGTATCGGGGGGTTAGCGACTGAAGCTTTCTTT.

The chain has TRBV9 and TRBJ2-1; D gene unclear. There are 15 residues in the CDR3. Trimming removed 0 bases from V and 4 bases from J, with 11 bases in between. CDR1 SGDLS and CDR2 YYNGEE come from the germline V gene. The CDR3: CASSVDAVRYNEQFF. The CDR3 coding sequence is TGTGCCAGCAGCGTAGACGCGGTACGGTACAATGAGCAGTTCTTC.

The V and J genes are TRBV7-9 and TRBJ2-5, with a weak D call TRBD2 (6 bases). V shed 7 bases and J shed 5 bases, with 11 bases lying between them. Germline loops: CDR1 SEHNR, CDR2 FQNEAQ (reference sequence). This CDR3 is 12 amino acids long. CDR3 loop: CASNVGLETQYF. CDR3 DNA: TGTGCCAGCAACGTGGGACTGGAGACCCAGTACTTC.

This chain links TRBV5-4 with TRBJ1-2; TRBD1 is a possible D gene (6 bases). Trimming stripped 0 bases from V and 4 bases from J, with 13 bases between. The germline V gene encodes CDR1 SGHNT and CDR2 YYREEE (reference sequence). The CDR3 contains 15 residues. The CDR3 region has the DNA TGTGCCAGCAGCTTGGGAAGGACAGCTAGCTATGGCTACACCTTC. It encodes CASSLGRTASYGYTF.

This chain joins TRBV6-5 and TRBJ1-2; TRBD1 aligns across 10 bases. CDR3 length: 15 residues. Germline CDR1 reads MNHEY; CDR2 reads SVGAGI. J was trimmed by 6 bases and V by 5 bases; bases with no gene match: 9. DNA of the CDR3: TGTGCCAGCAGTCCGACAGGGGGCGCAATCAATGGCTACACCTTC. This encodes CASSPTGGAINGYTF.

This chain links TRBV19 with TRBJ1-5; no definite D call. The V gene's germline CDR1 is LNHDA and CDR2 SQIVND (reference sequence). V was trimmed by 4 bases and J by 9 bases, leaving 19 bases between them. The CDR3 extends over 15 amino acids. The CDR3 region has the DNA TGTGCCAGTAGTACGGTGAACAGTTTCCTATGGCCCCAGCATTTT. Its translation: CASSTVNSFLWPQHF.

The genes are TRBV19 and TRBJ1-1, with 10 positions matching TRBD1. Germline V gene lookup returns CDR1 LNHDA and CDR2 SQIVND (reference sequence). The CDR3 totals 15 residues. V lost 5 bases to trimming and J lost 5 bases; unmatched junction nucleotides: 8. The CDR3 spells CASSGDRGFWTEAFF. CDR3 nucleotide sequence: TGTGCCAGTAGTGGGGACAGGGGATTTTGGACTGAAGCTTTCTTT.

The rearrangement uses TRBV29-1 and TRBJ2-3, with 10 positions matching TRBD2. After removal of 8 bases from V and 0 bases from J, the junction contained 11 bases not matched to a gene. Germline CDR1 reads SQVTM; CDR2 reads ANQGSEA. This CDR3 is 16 amino acids long. CDR3 bases: TGCAGCAGCGTAGCGGGAGGCATATTTAGCACAGATACGCAGTATTTT. Encoded protein: CSSVAGGIFSTDTQYF.

The rearrangement joins TRBV29-1 to TRBJ2-2; perhaps TRBD1 as D (5 bases). The CDR3 has 14 residues. Per germline, CDR1 SQVTM and CDR2 ANQGSEA. V lost 2 bases, J lost 0 bases, and 7 bases lay in between. The CDR3 sequence: CSVEQGANTGELFF. The CDR3 coding sequence is TGCAGCGTTGAACAGGGTGCGAACACCGGGGAGCTGTTTTTT.

CDR3 loop: CASRRNPKTSGTPRFYNEQFF. For the CDR3, the DNA is TGTGCCAGTAGGAGAAACCCAAAGACTAGCGGGACCCCTAGATTCTACAATGAGCAGTTCTTC. The chain uses TRBV19 and TRBJ2-1; TRBD2 aligns across 11 bases. This CDR3 is built from 21 residues. Germline trimming cut 6 bases from V and 3 bases from J; bases unmatched to any gene: 22. CDR1 LNHDA and CDR2 SQIVND come from the germline V gene (reference sequence).

The CDR3 spells CASSPQVGGNTDTQYF. Here the CDR3 DNA reads TGTGCCAGCAGCCCCCAAGTGGGAGGGAACACAGATACGCAGTATTTT. The rearrangement links TRBV9 to TRBJ2-3; TRBD2 aligns across 7 bases. Per the germline V gene, CDR1 is SGDLS and CDR2 is YYNGEE. V was clipped by 4 bases and J by 2 bases; unmatched bases: 10. The CDR3 sequence is 16 residues long.